This TCR beta chain stems from a study of follicular helper T cells after annual influenza vaccination. Noted time point: 2014-2015 season, 7 days after vaccination. Sequencing used immunoSEQ multiplex PCR; TCRdb keeps in-frame clones, though not all of them. The repertoire has about 10,000 clones, about four fifths of them found once; the top ten carry 0.34%. The sequence was obtained from an adult who received the influenza vaccine. The specimen comprised CXCR5- memory CD4+ T cells sorted from blood, sampled 7 days after influenza vaccination.

The CDR3 spells CASSGAGQSGYTF. The DNA for the CDR3 is TGTGCCAGCTCAGGGGCCGGGCAATCGGGCTACACCTTC. The V call is TRBV18, the J call TRBJ1-2; D is possibly TRBD1 (5 bases). V was shortened by 5 bases and J by 8 bases, with 15 bases between the two germline ends. Germline-derived CDR1 and CDR2 are KGHSH and LQKENI. CDR3 length equals 13 residues.